This T cell receptor beta chain was found in a study of blood T cell repertoires in COVID-19. Study context: T cells, B-cell-depleted T cells, or PBMCs supplied cDNA or gDNA.

The CDR3 runs 15 residues. The V gene's germline CDR1 is SGHNT and CDR2 YYREEE (reference sequence). Losses at the gene ends were 1 base for V and 1 base for J; bases not matched to a gene: 3. Original handling: Amplification of reference gene primers was used by the study to estimate nucleated cell counts. Data came from immunoSEQ multiplex PCR; TCRdb stores just in-frame clones and leaves some out. V, J and clone size are taken as reported in that table, and D and trimming were inferred from the DNA itself. The table records roughly 100,000 clones, 70% to 80% of them present only once. The TCR sequence derives from a human donor with acute or convalescent COVID-19. The donor label of this sample is uncertain. Sequencing was carried out using peripheral blood. The chain couples TRBV5-4 to TRBJ2-5; TRBD2 aligns across 8 bases. The CDR3 DNA is TGTGCCAGCAGCTTGTCGGGGGGGGGCCAAGAGACCCAGTACTTC. It encodes CASSLSGGGQETQYF.